This TCR beta chain derives from a study of cytomegalovirus exposure and HLA in healthy donors. Points on this clone: Its antigen remains unknown.

V was pared by 4 bases and J by 3 bases, with 19 bases between. Germline-derived CDR1 and CDR2 are ENHRY and SYGVKD. This CDR3 contains 16 residues. In the PCR, 60 Vbeta and 13 Jbeta primers were used. Generated by immunoSEQ multiplex PCR, the TCRdb table keeps only in-frame clones and is missing some. Among 95,000 to 150,000 clones listed, roughly 71% were seen once. General study findings and limits: According to an earlier analysis, most TCR beta V segments yielded productive rearrangements about 87% or about 30% of the time. Cytomegalovirus-associated status was assigned to 164 TCR beta chains. In a later analysis, CMV-associated beta chains were mostly HLA-associated, it appeared.

The source is a woman aged 50 to 65 in good health and CMV-seropositive. The chain is built from TRBV10-3 and TRBJ2-7, with TRBD1 as a possible D gene (6 bases). The sample consisted of PBMCs. CDR3 sequence (DNA): TGTGCCATCAGTGGCCCACAGGGAAAGGCGGGCTACGAGCAGTACTTC. Translation gives CAISGPQGKAGYEQYF.